These 26 T cell receptor beta chains originate from one sample sequenced in a study of T cell repertoires in cytomegalovirus infection. TCRdb itself ran the reads through MiXCR, one entry per CDR3 protein. The sample yields hundreds of thousands of distinct CDR3 sequences, approximately 31% seen once. These receptors have no known antigen. The starting material was cultured CD8+ T cells from PBMCs, obtained from culture after CMV antigen stimulation. These receptors all come from a human donor in good health (CMV status not recorded). Some clones in this sample may be carry-over from other donors' samples.

The table lists this clonotype with many counts. V and J are TRBV7-6 and TRBJ2-5; 16 bases match TRBD2. Germline CDR1 is SGHVS and CDR2 is FNYEAQ. The CDR3 is 18 amino acids. V lost 2 bases, J lost 5 bases, and 8 bases stayed unmatched. The DNA for the CDR3 is TGTGCCAGCAGCTTACAGGGACTAGCGGGGGGGCGGATCGAGACCCAGTACTTC. Its translation is CASSLQGLAGGRIETQYF.

This clonotype occurred many times. V gene TRBV7-2 combines with J gene TRBJ1-1; D gene unclear. The V end lost 7 bases, the J end lost 1 base, and 16 bases lay between the germline ends. This CDR3 is 15 amino acids long. From germline, CDR1 is SGHTA and CDR2 FQGNSA. In DNA, the CDR3 is TGTGCCAGCACCTTTCGAGGCAACCCGAACACTGAAGCTTTCTTT. It codes for CASTFRGNPNTEAFF.

This clonotype was seen more than once but under ten times. The chain joins TRBV28 to TRBJ1-2, with 10 bases that match TRBD1. CDR1 and CDR2 from the germline V gene are MDHEN and SYDVKM. The CDR3 is made up of 14 amino acids. J gave up 8 bases and V 3 bases, and 6 bases lay outside the gene matches. The CDR3 sequence: CASSFIPDRGGYTF. CDR3 sequence (DNA): TGTGCCAGCAGTTTCATTCCGGACAGGGGGGGCTACACCTTC.

This clonotype appeared a few times. This chain connects TRBV29-1 to TRBJ2-3, with a weak D call TRBD1 (6 bases). Germline V gene sequence: CDR1 SQVTM, CDR2 ANQGSEA. The CDR3 is made up of 13 amino acids. Deletions cut 7 bases from V and 2 bases from J, with 13 bases between. CDR3 residues: CSGSTGNTDTQYF. CDR3 coding DNA: TGCAGCGGGTCAACAGGGAACACAGATACGCAGTATTTT.

This clonotype was counted between two and nine times. The chain combines TRBV27 with TRBJ2-1, with no clear D. The CDR3 sequence is 15 residues long. Trimming removed 0 bases from V and 5 bases from J, with 11 bases in between. Germline V lookup: CDR1 MNHEY, CDR2 SMNVEV (reference sequence). CDR3 region: CASSLSAGRNNEQFF. As DNA, the CDR3 is TGTGCCAGCAGTTTATCAGCCGGGCGAAACAATGAGCAGTTCTTC.

The J gene is TRBJ2-5, the V gene TRBV2; a possible D gene is TRBD2 (6 bases). V was clipped by 7 bases and J by 0 bases, with 15 bases between them. This CDR3 is built from 15 residues. The germline V gene has CDR1 SNHLY and CDR2 FYNNEI. CDR3 sequence: CASKEGLTYQETQYF. CDR3 DNA sequence: TGTGCCAGCAAGGAGGGCCTAACGTACCAAGAGACCCAGTACTTC.

This clonotype was counted between two and nine times. The chain employs TRBV20-1 and TRBJ2-1; D remains ambiguous. CDR1 and CDR2 from the germline V gene are DFQATT and SNEGSKA (reference sequence). V was shortened by 4 bases and J by 2 bases, with 15 bases between the two germline ends. The CDR3 runs 15 residues. CDR3 protein: CSAMLVADTYNEQFF. CDR3 sequence (DNA): TGCAGTGCTATGCTCGTGGCAGATACCTACAATGAGCAGTTCTTC.

V and J are TRBV7-6 and TRBJ2-5; the D is unclear. V dropped 4 bases and J dropped 3 bases, with 12 bases sitting between them. Germline V lookup: CDR1 SGHVS, CDR2 FNYEAQ. The CDR3 extends over 14 amino acids. This CDR3 reads CASSSANPKETQYF. CDR3 sequence (DNA): TGTGCCAGCAGCTCGGCCAATCCTAAAGAGACCCAGTACTTC.

In its sample, this clonotype was seen a few times. V gene TRBV25-1 combines with J gene TRBJ1-5; D is perhaps TRBD1 (5 bases). Germline V CDR1 and CDR2: MGHDK, SYGVNS. This CDR3 comprises 13 residues. The ends were cut back, 4 bases at V and 4 bases at J, with 8 bases in the middle. CDR3 protein: CASSGNRNQPQHF. CDR3 nucleotides: TGTGCCAGCAGTGGCAACAGGAATCAGCCCCAGCATTTT.

Turning to this clonotype: Germline is not matched at one junction end, which may reflect a read error. The CDR3 spells CACSSQGARLGGANVLTF. The CDR3 DNA is TGTGCCTGCAGTTCCCAGGGGGCACGGTTAGGTGGGGCCAACGTCCTGACTTTC. The chain is built from TRBV27 and TRBJ2-6; 8 bases line up with TRBD1. Germline assignment: CDR1 MNHEY and CDR2 SMNVEV (reference sequence). CDR3 length: 18 amino acids.

The CDR3: CASSYFSGGIDEQFF. The CDR3 nucleotides are TGTGCCAGCAGTTATTTTAGCGGGGGGATCGATGAGCAGTTCTTC. The chain is built from TRBV6-1 and TRBJ2-1; TRBD2 matches 10 bases. The CDR3 consists of 15 residues. Germline CDR1 is MNHNS and CDR2 is SASEGT. V dropped 5 bases and J dropped 8; count of bases not matched to a gene: 9.

Ten or more counts support this clonotype. The chain is built from TRBV12-3 or TRBV12-4 and TRBJ2-1; possibly TRBD1 for D (6 bases). Trimming took 7 bases from V and 4 from J, leaving 17 bases between them. This CDR3 region has 15 residues. CDR3 protein: CASIPSGTRYNEQFF. The CDR3 nucleotides are TGTGCCAGCATTCCCTCAGGGACACGATACAATGAGCAGTTCTTC.

The rearrangement uses TRBV6-6 and TRBJ2-7; maybe TRBD1 (6 bases). The CDR3 is 15 amino acids. CDR1 MNHNY and CDR2 SVGAGI come from the germline V gene (reference sequence). Trimming removed 2 bases at V and 2 bases at J, with 13 bases between. The CDR3 coding sequence is TGTGCCAGCAGTTACGCCAGGGGCTACACCTACGAGCAGTACGTC. It encodes CASSYARGYTYEQYV.

Written as DNA, the CDR3 is TGTGCCAGCAGTCCCTACAGGGGTGCGGAGGAGACCCAGTACTTC. It codes for CASSPYRGAEETQYF. The V gene is TRBV27, the J gene TRBJ2-5; 7 bases are shared with TRBD1. The CDR3 spans 15 residues. With V trimmed by 5 bases and J by 5 bases, 11 bases remained unmatched. The germline V gene encodes CDR1 MNHEY and CDR2 SMNVEV (reference sequence).

This clonotype occurred many times. The J gene is TRBJ1-5, the V gene TRBV19; the D gene is possibly TRBD1 (5 bases). Trimming removed 5 bases at V and 2 bases at J, with 13 bases between. Germline V gene sequence: CDR1 LNHDA, CDR2 SQIVND (reference sequence). CDR3 length equals 15 residues. The CDR3: CASSWTSGGNQPQHF. The DNA of the CDR3 is TGTGCCAGTAGTTGGACCTCGGGGGGCAATCAGCCCCAGCATTTT.

The V gene is TRBV4-1, the J gene TRBJ2-3; 12 bases line up with TRBD2. Germline CDR1 and CDR2: MGHRA and YSYEKL. Trimming cost V 4 bases and J 6 bases; bases outside gene matches: 8. The CDR3 consists of 16 residues. The CDR3 DNA is TGCGCCAGCAGCCGAACGACTAGCGGGGGCGGGGATACGCAGTATTTT. Amino acids: CASSRTTSGGGDTQYF.

The V gene is TRBV6-1, the J gene TRBJ2-3; 9 bases map to TRBD1. The ends lost 4 bases at V and 5 bases at J; junction bases unmatched: 19. The CDR3 loop spans 19 amino acids. CDR1 and CDR2 from the germline V gene are MNHNS and SASEGT. CDR3 nucleotides: TGTGCCAGCAGTGTATGGACTCGTTGGGGACAGGGTGTGGAAGATACGCAGTATTTT. It codes for CASSVWTRWGQGVEDTQYF.

This clonotype was found a few times. This sequence joins TRBV7-2 and TRBJ2-1; 9 bases are a match to TRBD2. CDR1 SGHTA and CDR2 FQGNSA come from the germline V gene. V was clipped by 5 bases and J by 8 bases; unmatched bases: 7. This CDR3 has 14 amino acids. CDR3: CASSRLAAGDEQFF. In DNA form, the CDR3 reads TGTGCCAGCAGCCGACTAGCGGCGGGGGATGAGCAGTTCTTC.

This clonotype occurred a few times. The chain employs TRBV12-3 or TRBV12-4 and TRBJ1-2; no clear D. Between the trimmed V and J ends, which lost 10 bases and 4 bases, there was a span of 16 bases. The CDR3 is 13 residues long. The CDR3, as DNA: TGTGCCACCCCTGGACCAACCCTCTATGGCTACACCTTC. It codes for CATPGPTLYGYTF.

This clonotype was found a few times. The chain uses TRBV12-5 and TRBJ2-2; D is possibly TRBD2 (6 bases). Trimming pared 5 bases from V and 5 bases from J, leaving 9 bases between. The CDR3 is 13 amino acids. Germline assignment: CDR1 LGHNT and CDR2 FRNRAP. The chain's CDR3 is CASGHGGTGELFF. The CDR3 DNA follows: TGTGCTAGTGGTCACGGGGGAACCGGGGAGCTGTTTTTT.

This clonotype was found many times. V and J are TRBV7-9 and TRBJ2-5; unclear D gene. Trimming removed 3 bases at V and 5 bases at J, with 19 bases between. This CDR3 comprises 16 residues. The germline CDR1 and CDR2 sequences are SEHNR and FQNEAQ (reference sequence). This CDR3 is CASSFLDLLGLETQYF. The CDR3, as DNA: TGTGCCAGCAGCTTCTTGGACCTTCTGGGGTTGGAGACCCAGTACTTC. The entire variable domain, with the rest obtained from reference TRBV7-9 and TRBJ2-5, is as follows: DTGVSQNPRHKITKRGQNVTFRCDPISEHNRLYWYRQTLGQGPEFLTYFQNEAQLEKSRLLSDRFSAERPKGSFSTLEIQRTEQGDSAMYLCASSFLDLLGLETQYFGPGTRLLVL.

V and J are TRBV19 and TRBJ1-1; D not certain. CDR1 and CDR2 (germline): LNHDA, SQIVND (reference sequence). The CDR3 has 14 residues. With 8 bases removed from V and 2 bases from J, the gap between germline ends came to 15 bases. Here the CDR3 reads CASRSLTENTEAFF. In DNA, the CDR3 is TGTGCCAGTCGTAGCTTGACGGAAAACACTGAAGCTTTCTTT.

This clonotype was seen repeatedly, ten times or more. V usage is TRBV7-2 and J usage is TRBJ2-1; D is uncertain. Trimming stripped 0 bases from V and 2 bases from J, with 8 bases between. This CDR3 is built from 15 residues. CDR1 is SGHTA, CDR2 FQGNSA, per germline. The DNA of the CDR3 is TGTGCCAGCAGCTTAGCGCGGCCAGCCTACAATGAGCAGTTCTTC. Residues: CASSLARPAYNEQFF.

The V and J genes are TRBV28 and TRBJ1-6; possibly TRBD1 for D (5 bases). V lost 5 bases and J lost 0, with 14 bases in between. Germline V gives CDR1 MDHEN, CDR2 SYDVKM. The CDR3 is 17 residues long. The CDR3 bases are TGTGCCAGCAGTCCCAGACAGAGGAGCTCCTATAATTCACCCCTCCACTTT. Protein product: CASSPRQRSSYNSPLHF. Based on the CDR3 plus reference TRBV28 and TRBJ1-6, the full variable domain is DVKVTQSSRYLVKRTGEKVFLECVQDMDHENMFWYRQDPGLGLRLIYFSYDVKMKEKGDIPEGYSVSREKKERFSLILESASTNQTSMYLCASSPRQRSSYNSPLHFGNGTRLTVT.

In this sample, this clonotype turned up many times. V gene TRBV7-6 combines with J gene TRBJ2-3; maybe TRBD2 (6 bases). The CDR3 runs 16 residues. Germline CDR1 SGHVS, CDR2 FNYEAQ. The V and J ends lost 1 base and 2 bases respectively, with 13 bases between them. The CDR3 loop is CASSLELAEFTDTQYF. The CDR3 coding sequence is TGTGCCAGCAGCTTAGAACTAGCCGAGTTCACAGATACGCAGTATTTT.

The sample holds a few counts of this clonotype. The chain is built from TRBV6-1 and TRBJ1-2; D gene unclear. Germline V lookup: CDR1 MNHNS, CDR2 SASEGT. The length of the CDR3 is 18 residues. The V and J ends lost 4 bases and 1 base respectively, with 22 bases between them. The CDR3 reads CASSVRRAARENNYGYTF. The CDR3 DNA reads TGTGCCAGCAGTGTCCGCCGGGCAGCGCGAGAAAATAACTATGGCTACACCTTC.